The 17 T cell receptor beta chains listed next were all sequenced from one sample in a study of cytomegalovirus exposure and HLA in healthy donors. Amplification used 60 Vbeta primers and 13 Jbeta primers. Sequencing used immunoSEQ multiplex PCR; TCRdb keeps in-frame clones, though not all of them. The repertoire includes about 200,000 clones, approximately 78% of them detected once, and approximately 6.5% sits in the top ten. The sample comprised PBMCs. The receptors here all came from a woman in her forties or fifties in good health and CMV-seropositive.

CDR3 DNA: TGTGCCAGCAGTGATGGGATTGGGGAGGAGCAGTACTTC. This translates into CASSDGIGEEQYF. This chain links TRBV25-1 with TRBJ2-7; weak D call: TRBD2 (5 bases). Trimming took 3 bases from V and 7 from J, leaving 13 bases between them. The CDR3 consists of 13 residues. Germline assignment: CDR1 MGHDK and CDR2 SYGVNS.

The rearrangement links TRBV7-2 to TRBJ2-3, with TRBD2 matching over 11 bases. The ends lost 4 bases at V and 4 bases at J; junction bases unmatched: 13. The CDR3 has 18 residues. Germline lookup yields CDR1 SGHTA and CDR2 FQGNSA. In DNA, the CDR3 is TGTGCCAGCAGCTCCCGGCTTTTAGCGGGGGGGCCCCCAGATACGCAGTATTTT. Translating gives CASSSRLLAGGPPDTQYF.

For this clone: This sample includes further DNA sequences coding for the same CDR3. This rearrangement joins TRBV7-2 to TRBJ1-6; D perhaps matches TRBD1 (5 bases). The CDR3 is 15 residues long. CDR1 and CDR2 from the germline V gene are SGHTA and FQGNSA. V gave up 1 base and J gave up 12 bases, with 16 bases separating them. The CDR3 DNA reads as TGTGCCAGCAGCTTAGAGTGGGGACTCTGGAGACCCCTCCACTTT. It yields the protein CASSLEWGLWRPLHF.

This chain connects TRBV18 to TRBJ2-5; TRBD1 matches at 7 bases. The DNA end lines up better with TRBJ2-7; the J call may be wrong. CDR3 length: 15 amino acids. Germline CDR1 reads KGHSH; CDR2 reads LQKENI. The CDR3 DNA reads TGTGCCAGCTCACCACGGCAGGGGGATTCCTACGAGCAGTACTTC. Amino acid sequence: CASSPRQGDSYEQYF.

This chain connects TRBV29-1 to TRBJ2-1, with TRBD2 matching 11 bases. The CDR3 covers 13 residues. The junction had 4 bases not matched to a gene; V was cut back by 7 bases and J by 5 bases. CDR1 and CDR2 from the germline V gene are SQVTM and ANQGSEA. The CDR3 region is CSGSSGRNNEQFF. The CDR3 DNA sequence: TGCAGCGGGTCTAGCGGGAGGAACAATGAGCAGTTCTTC.

This rearrangement joins TRBV6-5 to TRBJ1-1; D possibly corresponds to TRBD1 (5 bases). Trimming left V 6 bases short and J 5 bases short, with 16 bases between. This CDR3 is 14 amino acids long. Germline V lookup: CDR1 MNHEY, CDR2 SVGAGI. The DNA for the CDR3 is TGTGCCAGCAGGAGCCTACAGGAAGAAACTGAAGCTTTCTTT. Residues: CASRSLQEETEAFF.

In its sample, this clone was seen once. The DNA is omitted, as the CDR3 cannot be located on it reliably, and the CDR3 follows TCRdb's listing. The CDR3 here is CASSLRDSWGQGTF. The V and J genes are TRBV7-9 and TRBJ1-2; TRBD1, the table's D call, lacks a check against the DNA. Both ends counted, the CDR3 spans 14 residues. Germline V CDR1 and CDR2: SEHNR, FQNEAQ (reference sequence).

The gene calls are TRBV2 and TRBJ1-1; D remains unclear. The CDR3 extends over 12 amino acids. Germline V CDR1 and CDR2: SNHLY, FYNNEI. V was cut by 8 bases and J by 4 bases, with 11 bases left in between. The CDR3 loop is CASDAGSTEAFF. The CDR3 DNA follows: TGTGCCAGCGATGCAGGAAGCACTGAAGCTTTCTTT.

The V gene is TRBV27, the J gene TRBJ1-4; D is undetermined. Germline CDR1 is MNHEY and CDR2 is SMNVEV (reference sequence). The V end was cut by 2 bases, the J end by 0 bases, with 10 bases between. This CDR3 comprises 16 residues. The CDR3 is CASSLRRAATNEKLFF. CDR3 DNA: TGTGCCAGCAGTTTACGTCGAGCTGCAACTAATGAAAAACTGTTTTTT.

The chain couples TRBV11-2 to TRBJ2-3; 16 bases map to TRBD2. There are 16 residues in the CDR3. J was trimmed by 5 bases and V by 5 bases; bases with no gene match: 4. Germline V CDR1 and CDR2: SGHAT, FQNNGV. The CDR3 spells CASSPGTSGGGDTQYF. As DNA, the CDR3 is TGTGCCAGCAGCCCTGGGACTAGCGGGGGGGGAGATACGCAGTATTTT.

This sequence joins TRBV18 and TRBJ1-5; tentative D call: TRBD1 (6 bases). This CDR3 contains 15 residues. CDR1 and CDR2 from the germline V gene are KGHSH and LQKENI. With 6 bases removed from V and 5 bases from J, the gap between germline ends came to 17 bases. The CDR3 DNA sequence: TGTGCCAGCTCCGTGGACAGCTCCTGGGATCAGCCCCAGCATTTT. It is translated as CASSVDSSWDQPQHF. Drawing the rest from reference TRBV18 and TRBJ1-5, the complete variable domain is NAGVMQNPRHLVRRRGQEARLRCSPMKGHSHVYWYRQLPEEGLKFMVYLQKENIIDESGMPKERFSAEFPKEGPSILRIQQVVRGDSAAYFCASSVDSSWDQPQHFGDGTRLSIL.

In regard to this clone: A read error may produce the germline difference seen at one junction end. This chain uses TRBV7-9 with TRBJ1-4; D perhaps matches TRBD1 (6 bases). The length of the CDR3 is 13 residues. The germline V gene has CDR1 SEHNR and CDR2 FQNEAQ (reference sequence). The CDR3 region is CSSAWAGDEKLFF. DNA for the CDR3: TGTTCCAGCGCCTGGGCAGGGGATGAAAAACTGTTTTTT.

The V call is TRBV11-2, the J call TRBJ2-7; D is perhaps TRBD1 (5 bases). CDR1 is SGHAT and CDR2 is FQNNGV in the germline V gene. V was pared by 2 bases and J by 1 base, with 6 bases between. The CDR3 has 13 residues. CDR3 protein: CASSLRGSYEQYF. CDR3 sequence (DNA): TGTGCCAGCAGCTTAAGGGGATCCTACGAGCAGTACTTC.

This chain links TRBV5-5 with TRBJ1-5, with 7 bases aligning to TRBD1. The CDR3 totals 15 residues. Germline CDR1 SGHKS, CDR2 YYEKEE (reference sequence). V lost 0 bases to trimming and J lost 5 bases; unmatched junction nucleotides: 5. The CDR3 reads CASSLGQGIHQPQHF. The CDR3 nucleotides read TGTGCCAGCAGCTTGGGACAGGGAATACATCAGCCCCAGCATTTT.

This rearrangement joins TRBV6-6 to TRBJ2-3; the match to TRBD2 covers 9 bases. V lost 6 bases, J lost 0 bases, and 4 bases stayed unmatched. The CDR3 runs 15 residues. Looked up from germline, CDR1 is MNHNY and CDR2 is SVGAGI (reference sequence). CDR3 in amino acids: CASRDSGSSTDTQYF. The CDR3 DNA follows: TGTGCCAGCAGGGATAGCGGGAGCAGCACAGATACGCAGTATTTT.

The chain is built from TRBV29-1 and TRBJ1-5; D possibly corresponds to TRBD1 (5 bases). Trimming removed 1 base from V and 6 bases from J, with 10 bases in between. Germline V gene sequence: CDR1 SQVTM, CDR2 ANQGSEA. The CDR3 has 13 residues. The CDR3 region is CSVEGTGGQPQHF. The CDR3 coding sequence is TGCAGCGTTGAAGGGACGGGGGGTCAGCCCCAGCATTTT.

The J gene is TRBJ2-1, the V gene TRBV5-1, with 7 nucleotides matching TRBD2. The CDR3 totals 16 residues. V lost 1 base and J lost 4; bases outside the gene matches: 8. CDR1 SGHRS and CDR2 YFSETQ come from the germline V gene. As DNA, the CDR3 is TGCGCCAGCAGCTTGTCCATTCAGCGGGGTTACAATGAGCAGTTCTTC. It specifies CASSLSIQRGYNEQFF.